The rows below give T cell receptor beta chains drawn from one sample of a study of blood T cell repertoires in COVID-19. TCRdb's table, derived via immunoSEQ multiplex PCR, lists solely in-frame clones and lacks some. The data hold 150,000 to 200,000 clones, with 83% observed a single time. Input material: peripheral blood. The receptors stem from a woman in her seventies with COVID-19, enrolled during active disease. Both conserved end residues are part of each CDR3. A D gene is named only where the DNA matches it firmly. A row's size may be missing; if present it is once, few, many or a size class.

abundance: -; d_gene: TRBD1; v_gene: TRBV9; j_gene: TRBJ2-6; CDR3aa: CASSVGTGSLAGANVLTF; CDR3nt: TGTGCCAGCAGCGTCGGGACAGGTAGTCTGGCTGGGGCCAACGTCCTGACTTTC
abundance: -; d_gene: -; v_gene: TRBV19; j_gene: TRBJ2-1; CDR3aa: CASSEGGGYNEQFF; CDR3nt: TGTGCCAGTAGTGAAGGGGGAGGGTACAATGAGCAGTTCTTC
abundance: -; d_gene: TRBD1; v_gene: TRBV7-2; j_gene: TRBJ2-1; CDR3aa: CASSFDRGLMYEQFF; CDR3nt: TGTGCCAGCAGCTTCGACAGGGGGCTGATGTATGAGCAGTTCTTC
abundance: -; d_gene: TRBD1; v_gene: TRBV10-3; j_gene: TRBJ2-1; CDR3aa: CAISTGGTYNEQFF; CDR3nt: TGTGCCATCAGCACAGGGGGAACTTACAATGAGCAGTTCTTC
abundance: -; d_gene: -; v_gene: TRBV5-1; j_gene: TRBJ2-3; CDR3aa: CASSLGPGITDTQYF; CDR3nt: TGCGCCAGCAGCTTGGGACCGGGAATCACAGATACGCAGTATTTT
abundance: -; d_gene: TRBD2; v_gene: TRBV4-2; j_gene: TRBJ2-3; CDR3aa: CASSQEGFGLAGELDTQYF; CDR3nt: TGTGCCAGCAGCCAGGAGGGATTTGGACTAGCGGGAGAATTGGATACGCAGTATTTT
abundance: -; d_gene: TRBD1; v_gene: TRBV6-5; j_gene: TRBJ1-1; CDR3aa: CASSQYGQGEAFF; CDR3nt: TGTGCCAGCAGTCAATACGGACAGGGTGAAGCTTTCTTT
abundance: -; d_gene: -; v_gene: TRBV5-4; j_gene: TRBJ1-4; CDR3aa: CASSLAGATNEKLFF; CDR3nt: TGTGCCAGCAGCTTGGCGGGTGCAACTAATGAAAAACTGTTTTTT
abundance: -; d_gene: TRBD1; v_gene: TRBV9; j_gene: TRBJ2-7; CDR3aa: CASAPLGQGDGDEQYF; CDR3nt: TGTGCCAGCGCCCCCTTGGGACAGGGCGACGGAGACGAGCAGTACTTC
abundance: -; d_gene: -; v_gene: TRBV2; j_gene: TRBJ2-2; CDR3aa: CASSVVGQNTGELFF; CDR3nt: TGTGCCAGCAGCGTCGTGGGACAGAACACCGGGGAGCTGTTTTTT
abundance: -; d_gene: TRBD2; v_gene: TRBV5-4; j_gene: TRBJ2-7; CDR3aa: CATTRGLAVYEQYF; CDR3nt: TGTGCCACCACAAGGGGACTAGCGGTCTACGAGCAGTACTTC
abundance: -; d_gene: TRBD1; v_gene: TRBV2; j_gene: TRBJ1-6; CDR3aa: CASSRDSFGSPLHF; CDR3nt: TGTGCCAGCAGCCGGGACAGCTTCGGTTCACCCCTCCACTTT
abundance: -; d_gene: -; v_gene: TRBV9; j_gene: TRBJ1-2; CDR3aa: CASSATGYYGYTF; CDR3nt: TGTGCCAGCAGCGCTACAGGGTACTATGGCTACACCTTC
abundance: few; d_gene: TRBD2; v_gene: TRBV29-1; j_gene: TRBJ2-3; CDR3aa: CSVGLAGGTDTQYF; CDR3nt: TGCAGCGTGGGGCTAGCGGGAGGTACAGATACGCAGTATTTT
abundance: few; d_gene: TRBD2; v_gene: TRBV9; j_gene: TRBJ2-1; CDR3aa: CASSFGTSGRRRGNEQFF; CDR3nt: TGTGCCAGCAGCTTCGGGACTAGCGGGAGAAGGAGGGGCAATGAGCAGTTCTTC
abundance: -; d_gene: TRBD1; v_gene: TRBV5-5; j_gene: TRBJ2-2; CDR3aa: CASSRSYFGQGGTGELFF; CDR3nt: TGTGCCAGCAGCCGTTCTTATTTCGGACAGGGGGGTACCGGGGAGCTGTTTTTT
abundance: -; d_gene: TRBD1; v_gene: TRBV5-1; j_gene: TRBJ2-2; CDR3aa: CASSLEGQGASGELFF; CDR3nt: TGCGCCAGCAGCTTGGAAGGACAGGGGGCTTCCGGGGAGCTGTTTTTT
abundance: -; d_gene: TRBD1; v_gene: TRBV28; j_gene: TRBJ1-5; CDR3aa: CASSLGQGWQPQHF; CDR3nt: TGTGCCAGCAGTTTGGGACAGGGGTGGCAGCCCCAGCATTTT
abundance: -; d_gene: -; v_gene: TRBV3-1/TRBV3-2; j_gene: TRBJ2-7; CDR3aa: CASSQRGGSYEQYF; CDR3nt: TGTGCCAGCAGCCAAAGGGGGGGCTCCTACGAGCAGTACTTC
abundance: -; d_gene: -; v_gene: TRBV24-1; j_gene: TRBJ1-4; CDR3aa: CATSDGQLTNEKLFF; CDR3nt: TGTGCCACCAGTGATGGACAGTTAACTAATGAAAAACTGTTTTTT
abundance: many; d_gene: TRBD1; v_gene: TRBV5-6; j_gene: TRBJ1-5; CDR3aa: CASSLTGALGNQPQHF; CDR3nt: TGTGCCAGCAGTCTTACAGGGGCTCTGGGCAATCAGCCCCAGCATTTT
abundance: -; d_gene: -; v_gene: TRBV10-3; j_gene: TRBJ2-5; CDR3aa: CAISELEGFGETQYF; CDR3nt: TGTGCCATCAGTGAGTTGGAGGGTTTCGGGGAGACCCAGTACTTC
abundance: -; d_gene: -; v_gene: TRBV28; j_gene: TRBJ2-7; CDR3aa: CASSIRDIGYEQYF; CDR3nt: TGTGCCAGCAGCATCCGGGACATAGGCTACGAGCAGTACTTC
abundance: -; d_gene: TRBD1; v_gene: TRBV5-5; j_gene: TRBJ1-5; CDR3aa: CASSSRQGNGQPQHF; CDR3nt: TGTGCCAGCAGCTCACGACAGGGGAACGGGCAGCCCCAGCATTTT
abundance: -; d_gene: TRBD2; v_gene: TRBV5-4; j_gene: TRBJ2-1; CDR3aa: CASSLSGGRAYNEQFF; CDR3nt: TGTGCCAGCAGCTTGTCGGGAGGGAGGGCCTACAATGAGCAGTTCTTC
abundance: -; d_gene: -; v_gene: TRBV24-1; j_gene: TRBJ1-2; CDR3aa: CATSDSDIYGYTF; CDR3nt: TGTGCCACCAGTGACTCTGACATCTATGGCTACACCTTC
abundance: -; d_gene: TRBD1; v_gene: TRBV30; j_gene: TRBJ1-5; CDR3aa: CAWSVNRGGQPQHF; CDR3nt: TGTGCCTGGAGTGTAAACAGGGGTGGACAGCCCCAGCATTTT
abundance: -; d_gene: TRBD1; v_gene: TRBV27; j_gene: TRBJ1-1; CDR3aa: CASSRRTGINTEAFF; CDR3nt: TGTGCCAGCAGTCGAAGGACAGGGATCAACACTGAAGCTTTCTTT
abundance: -; d_gene: TRBD2; v_gene: TRBV14; j_gene: TRBJ2-7; CDR3aa: CASSQDQAGGSLTYEQYF; CDR3nt: TGTGCCAGCAGCCAAGATCAGGCAGGCGGGAGTCTAACCTACGAGCAGTACTTC
abundance: -; d_gene: -; v_gene: TRBV4-3; j_gene: TRBJ2-7; CDR3aa: CASSRQLSYEQYF; CDR3nt: TGCGCCAGCAGCCGACAGCTCTCCTACGAGCAGTACTTC
abundance: -; d_gene: -; v_gene: TRBV6-5; j_gene: TRBJ2-1; CDR3aa: CASSYDYSYNEQFF; CDR3nt: TGTGCCAGCAGCTACGACTACTCCTACAATGAGCAGTTCTTC
abundance: -; d_gene: -; v_gene: TRBV7-8; j_gene: TRBJ1-6; CDR3aa: CASSLNQGDDSPLHF; CDR3nt: TGTGCCAGCAGCTTAAATCAGGGTGACGATTCACCCCTCCACTTT
abundance: -; d_gene: -; v_gene: TRBV24-1; j_gene: TRBJ2-7; CDR3aa: CATSEPLTGTRTYEQYF; CDR3nt: TGTGCCACCAGTGAACCCCTCACAGGTACGCGTACCTACGAGCAGTACTTC
abundance: -; d_gene: -; v_gene: TRBV2; j_gene: TRBJ2-7; CDR3aa: CASSETAGKMSYEQYF; CDR3nt: TGTGCCAGCAGTGAAACGGCGGGTAAAATGTCCTACGAGCAGTACTTC
abundance: once; d_gene: TRBD1; v_gene: TRBV30; j_gene: TRBJ2-3; CDR3aa: CAWRVGQLTDTQYF; CDR3nt: TGTGCCTGGAGAGTGGGACAGCTCACAGATACGCAGTATTTT
abundance: -; d_gene: -; v_gene: TRBV19; j_gene: TRBJ2-7; CDR3aa: CASSPRGSGTSSYEQYF; CDR3nt: TGTGCCAGTAGTCCTCGAGGCTCCGGAACGAGCTCCTACGAGCAGTACTTC
abundance: -; d_gene: -; v_gene: TRBV3-1/TRBV3-2; j_gene: TRBJ2-6; CDR3aa: CASSQDSGMISGANVLTF; CDR3nt: TGTGCCAGCAGCCAAGATTCGGGGATGATCTCTGGGGCCAACGTCCTGACTTTC
abundance: -; d_gene: TRBD1; v_gene: TRBV5-6; j_gene: TRBJ2-7; CDR3aa: CASSRGTGVAYEQYF; CDR3nt: TGTGCCAGCAGCCGCGGGACAGGGGTGGCCTACGAGCAGTACTTC
abundance: -; d_gene: -; v_gene: TRBV19; j_gene: TRBJ1-1; CDR3aa: CASSIWGPNTEAFF; CDR3nt: TGTGCCAGTAGTATTTGGGGGCCGAACACTGAAGCTTTCTTT
abundance: -; d_gene: TRBD1; v_gene: TRBV29-1; j_gene: TRBJ2-7; CDR3aa: CSGGTGPFYEQYF; CDR3nt: TGCAGCGGGGGGACAGGGCCCTTCTACGAGCAGTACTTC
abundance: few; d_gene: TRBD1; v_gene: TRBV9; j_gene: TRBJ1-2; CDR3aa: CASSRDRVYGYTF; CDR3nt: TGTGCCAGCAGCCGTGACAGGGTCTATGGCTACACCTTC
abundance: -; d_gene: -; v_gene: TRBV28; j_gene: TRBJ1-2; CDR3aa: CASSSGTNYGYTF; CDR3nt: TGTGCCAGCAGTAGCGGGACTAACTATGGCTACACCTTC
abundance: -; d_gene: -; v_gene: TRBV6-6; j_gene: TRBJ2-3; CDR3aa: CASAPYSYTQYF; CDR3nt: TGTGCCAGCGCCCCCTATTCTTATACGCAGTATTTT
abundance: -; d_gene: -; v_gene: TRBV6-2/TRBV6-3; j_gene: TRBJ1-2; CDR3aa: CASSSGPNYGYTF; CDR3nt: TGTGCCAGCAGTTCAGGCCCTAACTATGGCTACACCTTC
abundance: -; d_gene: -; v_gene: TRBV7-9; j_gene: TRBJ1-6; CDR3aa: CASSLEQANSPLHF; CDR3nt: TGTGCCAGCAGCTTAGAACAGGCCAATTCACCCCTCCACTTT
abundance: -; d_gene: -; v_gene: TRBV9; j_gene: TRBJ1-2; CDR3aa: CASSVGAEPNYGYTF; CDR3nt: TGTGCCAGCAGCGTAGGGGCAGAGCCGAACTATGGCTACACCTTC
abundance: -; d_gene: -; v_gene: TRBV2; j_gene: TRBJ2-2; CDR3aa: CASSGGLTGELFF; CDR3nt: TGTGCCAGCAGTGGGGGGCTCACCGGGGAGCTGTTTTTT
abundance: once; d_gene: TRBD1; v_gene: TRBV4-3; j_gene: TRBJ2-5; CDR3aa: CASSQVSGQGASETQYF; CDR3nt: TGCGCCAGCAGCCAAGTTTCGGGGCAGGGGGCGTCGGAGACCCAGTACTTC
abundance: -; d_gene: -; v_gene: TRBV2; j_gene: TRBJ2-1; CDR3aa: CAGARGSYNEQFF; CDR3nt: TGTGCCGGGGCCAGGGGATCCTACAATGAGCAGTTCTTC
abundance: -; d_gene: -; v_gene: TRBV6-5; j_gene: TRBJ2-7; CDR3aa: CASSPIPRFYEQYF; CDR3nt: TGTGCCAGCAGCCCAATCCCCAGATTCTACGAGCAGTACTTC
abundance: -; d_gene: -; v_gene: TRBV4-1; j_gene: TRBJ2-5; CDR3aa: CASSQAFETQYF; CDR3nt: TGCGCCAGCAGCCAAGCCTTCGAGACCCAGTACTTC
abundance: -; d_gene: -; v_gene: TRBV7-9; j_gene: TRBJ1-5; CDR3aa: CASSRQGNQPQHF; CDR3nt: TGTGCCAGCTCTAGACAGGGCAATCAGCCCCAGCATTTT
abundance: -; d_gene: -; v_gene: TRBV4-2; j_gene: TRBJ2-7; CDR3aa: CASSQELTYEQYF; CDR3nt: TGTGCCAGCAGCCAAGAACTTACCTACGAGCAGTACTTC
abundance: -; d_gene: -; v_gene: TRBV7-2; j_gene: TRBJ2-2; CDR3aa: CASSLSPGGELFF; CDR3nt: TGTGCCAGCAGCTTATCCCCAGGCGGGGAGCTGTTTTTT